This T cell receptor beta chain stems from a study of cytotoxic CD8 clonotypes in ibrutinib-treated CLL. Study as a whole: Productive templates per sample averaged nearly 260,000; productive rearrangements, 85,000 to 95,000. Findings and limits, study-wide: Age-matched healthy donor levels were exceeded by baseline clonality, which tracked circulating CD8+ T-cell counts. Clonality climbed at ibrutinib response, then dropped toward baseline at progression.

Researchers set a sequencing depth target of 1 in 200,000 to 1 in 1 million T cells. The method was immunoSEQ multiplex PCR; TCRdb's version includes in-frame clones alone and lacks a portion of them. This table has some 150,000 clones, approximately 80% appearing once. This clone appeared a single time. Its antigen is as yet unknown. The V end lost 7 bases, the J end lost 7 bases, and 10 bases lay between the germline ends. CDR1 and CDR2 (germline): MNHNY, SVGAGI (reference sequence). The CDR3 runs to 12 residues. The sequenced sample was PBMCs, obtained after 24 months of ibrutinib treatment. The receptor's source is a human donor with chronic lymphocytic leukemia. The chain carries TRBV6-6 and TRBJ2-2, with a weak D call TRBD2 (5 bases). The CDR3 sequence is CASTPRVGELFF. For the CDR3, the DNA is TGTGCCAGCACCCCGAGGGTCGGGGAGCTGTTTTTT.